This TCR beta chain was profiled in a study of OX40 agonist ivuxolimab in advanced cancers. Across the study: Patients took ivuxolimab, an agonistic anti-OX40 (CD134) antibody.

Profiled with immunoSEQ multiplex PCR; TCRdb holds only in-frame clones, not every one. The sample consists of approximately 70,000 clones, 88% of them appearing once. The J segment lost 5 bases and the V segment lost 0 bases, leaving 10 bases of the junction unmatched. There are 16 residues in the CDR3. The germline V gene has CDR1 SGDLS and CDR2 YYNGEE. Sequencing used CD4+ or CD8+ T cells sorted from blood, obtained in a trial of the OX40 agonist ivuxolimab. The TCR comes from an adult with an advanced solid tumor such as melanoma, head and neck, liver or kidney cancer. V gene TRBV9 combines with J gene TRBJ2-5; 7 positions agree with TRBD2. CDR3 sequence (DNA): TGTGCCAGCAGCGTAGACTGGGGGGGAGGAGGGGAGACCCAGTACTTC. This encodes CASSVDWGGGGETQYF.